This TCR beta chain was sequenced in a study of blood T cells in healthy people across ages. For the study at large: T cells yielded about one barcoded beta molecule per two cells through template switching. General study results and limits: Both naive CD4+ cell counts and diversity were greater in long-lived donors than in aged donors. Donor CMV infection status was unknown, possibly confounding age-related changes in expanded clonotypes.

At least 5.5 micrograms of total RNA were extracted per sample. CDR1 is SEHNR, CDR2 FQNEAQ, per germline (reference sequence). The length of the CDR3 is 12 residues. The V gene lost 1 base and the J gene lost 12 bases, with 10 bases spanning the gap. Comments on this clonotype: Its antigen is currently unknown.

The use of a sample-barcoded 5' primer and a J-beta primer mix characterized a second PCR of roughly 6 to 11 cycles. One entry per CDR3 protein, called by TCRdb with MiXCR from the 5' RACE reads. The sample lists about 580,000 distinct CDR3 sequences, more than 45% occurring once. The rearrangement joins TRBV7-9 to TRBJ2-1; D uncertain. This sequence originates from a man aged 80 or over in good health. Sample: blood. CDR3 in DNA: TGTGCCAGCAGCTTAGTAGAAGCCGGGCAGTTCTTC. Protein product: CASSLVEAGQFF.